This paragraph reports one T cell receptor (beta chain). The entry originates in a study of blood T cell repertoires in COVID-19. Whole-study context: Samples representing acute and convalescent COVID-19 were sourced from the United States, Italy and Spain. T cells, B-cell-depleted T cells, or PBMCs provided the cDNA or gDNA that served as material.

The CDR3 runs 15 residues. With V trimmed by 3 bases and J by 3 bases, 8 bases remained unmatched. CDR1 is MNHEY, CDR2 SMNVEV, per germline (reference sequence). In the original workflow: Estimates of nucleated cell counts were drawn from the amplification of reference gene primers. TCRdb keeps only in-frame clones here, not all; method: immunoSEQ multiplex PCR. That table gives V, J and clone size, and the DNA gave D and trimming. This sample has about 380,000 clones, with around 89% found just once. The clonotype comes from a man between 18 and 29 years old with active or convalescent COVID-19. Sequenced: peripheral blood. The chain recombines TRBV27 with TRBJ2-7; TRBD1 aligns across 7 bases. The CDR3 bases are TGTGCCAGCAGTTTGGTTCGGGACAGAATCTACGAGCAGTACTTC. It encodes CASSLVRDRIYEQYF.